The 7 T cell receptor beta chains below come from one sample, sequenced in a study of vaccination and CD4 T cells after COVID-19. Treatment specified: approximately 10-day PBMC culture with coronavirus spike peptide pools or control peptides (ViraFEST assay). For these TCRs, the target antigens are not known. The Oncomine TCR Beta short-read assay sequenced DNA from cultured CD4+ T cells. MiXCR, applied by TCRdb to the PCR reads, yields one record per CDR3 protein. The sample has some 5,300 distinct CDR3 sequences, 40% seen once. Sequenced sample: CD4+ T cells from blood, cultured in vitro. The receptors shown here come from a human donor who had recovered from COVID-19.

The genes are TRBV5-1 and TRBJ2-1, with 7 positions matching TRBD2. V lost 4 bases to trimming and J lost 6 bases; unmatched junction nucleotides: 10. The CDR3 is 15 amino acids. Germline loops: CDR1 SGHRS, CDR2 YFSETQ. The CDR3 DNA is TGCGCCAGCAGCCCGGGACTACCCTTGGGCAATGAGCAGTTCTTC. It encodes CASSPGLPLGNEQFF.

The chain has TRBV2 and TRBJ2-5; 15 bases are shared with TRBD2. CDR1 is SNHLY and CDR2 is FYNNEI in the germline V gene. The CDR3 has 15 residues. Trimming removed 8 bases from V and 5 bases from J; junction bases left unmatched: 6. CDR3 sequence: CASHRTSGRVETQYF. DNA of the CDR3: TGTGCCAGCCACAGGACTAGCGGGAGGGTTGAGACCCAGTACTTC. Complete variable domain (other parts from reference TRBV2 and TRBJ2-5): EPEVTQTPSHQVTQMGQEVILRCVPISNHLYFYWYRQILGQKVEFLVSFYNNEISEKSEIFDDQFSVERPDGSNFTLKIRSTKLEDSAMYFCASHRTSGRVETQYFGPGTRLLVL.

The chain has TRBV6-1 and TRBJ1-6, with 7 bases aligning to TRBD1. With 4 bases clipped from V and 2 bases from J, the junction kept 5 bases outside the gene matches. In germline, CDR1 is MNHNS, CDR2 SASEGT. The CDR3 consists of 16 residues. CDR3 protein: CASSGGTDPYNSPLHF. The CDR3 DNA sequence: TGTGCCAGCAGTGGGGGGACAGATCCCTATAATTCACCCCTCCACTTT.

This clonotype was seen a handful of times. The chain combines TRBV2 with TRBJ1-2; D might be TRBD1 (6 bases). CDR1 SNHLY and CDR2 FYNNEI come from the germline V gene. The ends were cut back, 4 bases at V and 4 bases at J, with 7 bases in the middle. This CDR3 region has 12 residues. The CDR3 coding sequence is TGTGCCAGCAGTGCCAGGGGCTATGGCTACACCTTC. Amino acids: CASSARGYGYTF.

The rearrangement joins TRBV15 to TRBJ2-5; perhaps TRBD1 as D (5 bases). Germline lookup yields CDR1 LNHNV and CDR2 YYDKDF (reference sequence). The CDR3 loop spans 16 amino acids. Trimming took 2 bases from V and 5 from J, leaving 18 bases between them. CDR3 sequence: CATSRHSQTAEETQYF. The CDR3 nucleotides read TGTGCCACCAGCAGACACTCCCAGACAGCCGAGGAGACCCAGTACTTC.

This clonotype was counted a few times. The CDR3 nucleotides are TGTGCCAGCAGTTTGGACAGGGGGCTCGGAGGCTACACCTTC. It codes for CASSLDRGLGGYTF. V is TRBV7-9 and J is TRBJ1-2, with 11 bases fitting TRBD1. The CDR3 consists of 14 residues. Germline CDR1 is SEHNR and CDR2 is FQNEAQ (reference sequence). Trimming removed 6 bases from V and 8 bases from J; junction bases left unmatched: 8.

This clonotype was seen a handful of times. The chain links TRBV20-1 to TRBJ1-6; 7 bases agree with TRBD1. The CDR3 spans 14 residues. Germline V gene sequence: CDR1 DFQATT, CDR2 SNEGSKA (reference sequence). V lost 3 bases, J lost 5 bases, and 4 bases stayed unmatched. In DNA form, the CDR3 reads TGCAGTGCTAGGGGACAGCCGGATAATTCACCCCTCCACTTT. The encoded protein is CSARGQPDNSPLHF.